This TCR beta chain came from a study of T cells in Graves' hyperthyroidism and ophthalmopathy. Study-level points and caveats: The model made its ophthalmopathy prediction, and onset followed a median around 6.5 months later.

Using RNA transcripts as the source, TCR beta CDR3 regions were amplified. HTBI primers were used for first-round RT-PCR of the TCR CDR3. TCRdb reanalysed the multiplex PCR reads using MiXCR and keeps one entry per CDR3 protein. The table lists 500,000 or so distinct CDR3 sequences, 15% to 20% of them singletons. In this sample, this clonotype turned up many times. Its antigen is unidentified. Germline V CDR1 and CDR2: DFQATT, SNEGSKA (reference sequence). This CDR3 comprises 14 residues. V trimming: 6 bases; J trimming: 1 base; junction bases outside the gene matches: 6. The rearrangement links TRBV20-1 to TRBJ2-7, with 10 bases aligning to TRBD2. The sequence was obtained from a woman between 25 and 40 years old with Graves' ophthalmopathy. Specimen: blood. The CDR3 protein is CSAKGLAASYEQYF. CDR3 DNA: TGCAGTGCAAAAGGACTAGCGGCTTCCTACGAGCAGTACTTC.